This TCR beta chain appears in the sequencing data of a study of OX40 agonist ivuxolimab in advanced cancers. Context from the whole study: The costimulatory receptor OX40 (CD134) was targeted by ivuxolimab, a fully human IgG2 agonistic monoclonal antibody. Intravenous ivuxolimab was administered to patients every 2 weeks at six dose levels: 0.01, 0.1, 0.3, 1.5, 3 and 10 mg/kg. Of the roughly 52 patients in dose escalation, 19 had hepatocellular carcinoma, approximately 15 had melanoma, 9 had renal cell carcinoma and 9 had head and neck cancer. A male proportion of 82.7% and a mean age of around 60 years, ranging from 23 to 79, were recorded for the dose-escalation cohort. Patients were allowed to have had prior anti-PD-1, anti-PD-L1 or anti-CTLA-4 therapy, and approximately 40% of the dose-escalation patients had been treated with checkpoint inhibitors. Partial responses occurred in three dose-escalation patients, of whom one had hepatocellular carcinoma and two had cutaneous melanoma. Peripheral TCRbeta sequencing aimed to test whether ivuxolimab altered TCR sequence diversity and caused clonal T-cell expansion. The paper covers the monotherapy dose-escalation part of the phase I ivuxolimab trial, which included N of about 51 patients. What the authors observed across the whole study: After ivuxolimab, expanded clones were on average more numerous among CD8+ T cells than among CD4+ T cells. Partial responders in the 0.1-3.0 mg/kg groups had among the lowest normalized peripheral clonal expansion, especially among CD8+ T cells. At doses of 0.1 to 3.0 mg/kg, clonal expansion of both CD4+ and CD8+ blood T cells was observed from baseline to week 6. Antigen specificity was not determined for the clonally expanded peripheral T cells. Low levels of normalized T-cell clonal expansion were also shown by some nonresponding patients.

For sequencing of the TCRbeta CDR3 region, genomic DNA was extracted from the sorted cells. The immunoSEQ Assay was used for sequencing of TCRbeta CDR3 regions. Sourced from immuneACCESS, this table was stored by TCRdb with only in-frame sequences that have V and J called. A share of the clones is absent; for the studies checked, an unresolved V gene accounts for under half, and the remainder has no known explanation. In this sample the table shows 70,000 to 80,000 clones, approximately 89% of which occur a single time. The ten biggest clones cover over 0.35% of the sample. For this clone: The antigen it recognizes is unknown. The input lacks base qualities; no much larger clone sits a single base away.

Patients with autoimmune disease history or receiving systemic immunosuppression were excluded from the trial. In every dose cohort, peripheral blood was drawn for TCR sequencing at baseline, cycle 4 day 1, and cycle 7 day 1. Samples were obtained from an open-label, multicenter, first-in-human phase I dose-escalation trial of ivuxolimab. The trial enrolled adults with locally advanced or metastatic head and neck squamous cell, hepatocellular, melanoma or renal cell carcinoma. Before TCR sequencing, CD4+ T cells and CD8+ T cells were sorted from peripheral blood as separate populations. The germline V gene provides CDR1 LGHNA and CDR2 YSLEER. The CDR3 covers 16 residues, taking in both the cysteine and the phenylalanine. CDR3 DNA is the only sequence kept; it has 48 bases, read in frame from the first base. V drops 0 bases and J drops 1 base, leaving 12 bases in between.

The sequences come from CD4+ or CD8+ T cells sorted from blood, collected in a trial of the OX40 agonist ivuxolimab. The receptor was isolated from an adult with an advanced solid tumor such as melanoma, head and neck, liver or kidney cancer. Rearrangement joined TRBV4-3 to TRBJ2-5; there is no confident call for the D gene. The CDR3 amino acid sequence is: CASSQELGPAQETQYF. DNA sequence: TGCGCCAGCAGCCAAGAGTTAGGTCCTGCCCAAGAGACCCAGTACTTC.